The entry that follows covers one TCR beta chain sequence. Its antigen remains undetermined. No base quality information exists; no much larger clone differs at one position. Whole blood was collected in K2EDTA tubes by collaborating institutions according to the institutions' own protocols. For TCRbeta analysis, collaborator samples were shipped as frozen whole blood, as isolated PBMCs, or as DNA extracted from either sample type. The immunoSEQ Assay, a bias-controlled multiplex PCR, was used to amplify TCRbeta CDR3 regions from genomic DNA. Per the source publication's procedure: Nucleated cell counts per sample were estimated from amplification of reference gene primers within the assay. To quantify the absolute abundance of each unique TCRbeta CDR3 rearrangement, sequence reads were collapsed and filtered. For each sample, productive Simpson clonality was calculated as the square root of Simpson's diversity index across productive rearrangements. TCRdb carries this immuneACCESS record with in-frame sequences only. Its versions omit some clonotypes, under half of them owing to an unresolved V gene in the studies checked, with the rest unexplained. V and J calls and clone size are given by that table; D and trimming were obtained from the DNA. The sample yields around 65,000 clones; about 81% were counted once. The ten top clones hold 9.2% of the sample.

These data come from a study of blood T cell repertoires in COVID-19 (dated by TCRdb to the early 2020s). Concerning the study at large: The collaborator samples originated in the United States, Italy and Spain and spanned the acute and convalescent phases of COVID-19. Where available, HLA class I and class II types were obtained from metadata supplied by the sample provider rather than from assay-based typing. Subjects who had been exposed to COVID-19, were actively infected with it, or had recovered from it provided the deeply sampled blood TCRbeta repertoires that made up the dataset. Samples came from the ongoing ImmuneRACE study (first 160 participants) plus 1,254 subjects from 6 global collaborators. The repertoires were released in a freely available public database meant as a resource for research on the immune response to SARS-CoV-2. The sample metadata nearly always contained a de-identified subject ID, COVID-19 status, age in years and sex. The prospective study material was composed of cDNA or gDNA derived from T cells, B-cell-depleted T cells, or PBMCs. Paper-wide results and their limitations: How much clinical and demographic metadata was included differed by source and by participant, and the metadata was provided uncurated.

From the cysteine up to the phenylalanine, the CDR3 has a length of 15 residues. Only the CDR3 part of the read is kept: 45 bases, read in frame from the first base. As encoded in the germline V gene, CDR1 is WSHSY while CDR2 is SAAADI. V trim: 5 bases; J trim: 4 bases; unmatched bases: 6. The sequence came from a human donor in a cohort sampled during active COVID-19. Sequencing used peripheral blood. This chain is built from TRBV10-2 and TRBJ1-5, with 9 bases aligning to TRBD1. The encoded CDR3 is CASSTGQGSNQPQHF. In nucleotides, the sequence is TGCGCCAGCAGTACGGGACAGGGATCGAATCAGCCCCAGCATTTT.